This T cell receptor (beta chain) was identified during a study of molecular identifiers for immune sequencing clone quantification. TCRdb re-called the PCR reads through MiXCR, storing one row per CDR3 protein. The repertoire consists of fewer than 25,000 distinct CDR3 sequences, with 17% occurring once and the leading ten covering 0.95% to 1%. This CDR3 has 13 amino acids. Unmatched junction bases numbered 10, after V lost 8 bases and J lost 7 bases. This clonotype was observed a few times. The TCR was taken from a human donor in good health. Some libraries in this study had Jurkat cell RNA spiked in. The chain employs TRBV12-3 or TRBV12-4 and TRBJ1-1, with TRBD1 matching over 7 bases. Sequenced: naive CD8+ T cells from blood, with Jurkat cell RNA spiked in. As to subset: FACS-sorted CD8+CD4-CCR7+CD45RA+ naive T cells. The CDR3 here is CASYPTGWGEAFF. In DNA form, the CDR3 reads TGTGCCAGCTACCCGACAGGGTGGGGTGAAGCTTTCTTT.